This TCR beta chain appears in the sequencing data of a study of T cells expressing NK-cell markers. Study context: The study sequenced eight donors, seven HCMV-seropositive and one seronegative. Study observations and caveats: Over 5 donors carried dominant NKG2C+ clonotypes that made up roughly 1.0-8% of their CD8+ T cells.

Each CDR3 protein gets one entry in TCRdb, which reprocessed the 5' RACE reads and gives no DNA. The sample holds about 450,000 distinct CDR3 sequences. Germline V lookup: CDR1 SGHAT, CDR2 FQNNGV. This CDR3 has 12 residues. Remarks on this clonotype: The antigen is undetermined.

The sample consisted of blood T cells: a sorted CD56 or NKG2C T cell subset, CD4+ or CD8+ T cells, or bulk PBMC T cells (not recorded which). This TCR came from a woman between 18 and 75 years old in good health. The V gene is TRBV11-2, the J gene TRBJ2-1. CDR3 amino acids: CASNHLGNEQFF.